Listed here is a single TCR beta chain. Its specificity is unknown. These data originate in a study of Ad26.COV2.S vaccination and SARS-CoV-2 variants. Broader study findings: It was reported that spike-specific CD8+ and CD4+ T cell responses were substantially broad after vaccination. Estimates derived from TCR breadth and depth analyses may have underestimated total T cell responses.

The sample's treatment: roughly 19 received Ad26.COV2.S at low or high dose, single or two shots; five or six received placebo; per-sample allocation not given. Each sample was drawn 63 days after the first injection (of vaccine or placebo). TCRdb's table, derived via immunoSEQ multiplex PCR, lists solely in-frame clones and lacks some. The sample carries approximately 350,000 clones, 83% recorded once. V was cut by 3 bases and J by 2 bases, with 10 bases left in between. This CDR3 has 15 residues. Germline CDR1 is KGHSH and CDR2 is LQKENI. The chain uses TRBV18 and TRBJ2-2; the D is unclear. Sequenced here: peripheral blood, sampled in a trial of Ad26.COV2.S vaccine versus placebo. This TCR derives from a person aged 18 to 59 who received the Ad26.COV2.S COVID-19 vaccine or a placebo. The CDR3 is CASSPSYTNTGELFF. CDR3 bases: TGTGCCAGCTCACCCAGTTACACCAACACCGGGGAGCTGTTTTTT.